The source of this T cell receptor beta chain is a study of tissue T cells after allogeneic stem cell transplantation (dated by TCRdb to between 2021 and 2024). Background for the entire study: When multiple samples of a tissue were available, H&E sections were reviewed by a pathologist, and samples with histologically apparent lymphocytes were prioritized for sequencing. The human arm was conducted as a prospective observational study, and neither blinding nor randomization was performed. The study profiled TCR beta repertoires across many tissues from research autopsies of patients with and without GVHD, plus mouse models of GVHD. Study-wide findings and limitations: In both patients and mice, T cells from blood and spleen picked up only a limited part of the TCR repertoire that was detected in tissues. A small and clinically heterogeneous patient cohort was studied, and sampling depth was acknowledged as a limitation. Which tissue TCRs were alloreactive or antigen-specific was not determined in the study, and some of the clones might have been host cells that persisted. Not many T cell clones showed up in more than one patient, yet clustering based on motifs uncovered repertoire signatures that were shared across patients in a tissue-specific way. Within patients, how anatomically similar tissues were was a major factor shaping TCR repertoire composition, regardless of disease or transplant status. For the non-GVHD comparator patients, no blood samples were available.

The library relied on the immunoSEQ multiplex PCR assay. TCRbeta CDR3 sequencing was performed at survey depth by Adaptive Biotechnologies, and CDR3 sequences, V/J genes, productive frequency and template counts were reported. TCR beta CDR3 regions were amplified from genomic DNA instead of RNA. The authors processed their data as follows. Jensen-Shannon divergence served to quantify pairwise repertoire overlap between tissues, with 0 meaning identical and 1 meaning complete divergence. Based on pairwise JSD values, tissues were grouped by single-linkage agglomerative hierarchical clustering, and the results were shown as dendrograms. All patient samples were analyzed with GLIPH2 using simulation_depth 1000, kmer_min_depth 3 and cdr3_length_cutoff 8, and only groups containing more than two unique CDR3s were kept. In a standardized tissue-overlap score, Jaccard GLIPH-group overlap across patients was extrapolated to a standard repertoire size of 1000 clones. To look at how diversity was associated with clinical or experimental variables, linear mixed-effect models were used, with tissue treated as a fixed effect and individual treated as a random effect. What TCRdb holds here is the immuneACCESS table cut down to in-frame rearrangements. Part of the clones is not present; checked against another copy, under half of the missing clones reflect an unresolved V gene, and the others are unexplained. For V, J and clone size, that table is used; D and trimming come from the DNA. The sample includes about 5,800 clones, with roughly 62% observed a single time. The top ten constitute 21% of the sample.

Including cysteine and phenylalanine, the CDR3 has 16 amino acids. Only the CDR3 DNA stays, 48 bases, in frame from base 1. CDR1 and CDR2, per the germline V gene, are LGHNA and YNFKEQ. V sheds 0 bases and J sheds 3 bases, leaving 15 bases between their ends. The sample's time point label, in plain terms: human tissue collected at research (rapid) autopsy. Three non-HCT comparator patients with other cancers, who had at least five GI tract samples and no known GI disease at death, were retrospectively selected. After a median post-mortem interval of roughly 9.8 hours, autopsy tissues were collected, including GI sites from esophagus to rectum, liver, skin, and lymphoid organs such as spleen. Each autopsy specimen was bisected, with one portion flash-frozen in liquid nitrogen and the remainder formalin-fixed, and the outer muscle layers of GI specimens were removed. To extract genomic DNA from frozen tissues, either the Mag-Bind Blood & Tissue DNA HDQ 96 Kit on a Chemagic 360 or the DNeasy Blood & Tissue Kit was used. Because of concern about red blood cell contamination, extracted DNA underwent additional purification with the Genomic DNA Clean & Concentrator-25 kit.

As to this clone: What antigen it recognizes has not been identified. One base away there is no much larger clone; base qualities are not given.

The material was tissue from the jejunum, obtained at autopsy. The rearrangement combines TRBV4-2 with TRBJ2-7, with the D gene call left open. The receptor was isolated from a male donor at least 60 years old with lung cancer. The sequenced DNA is TGTGCCAGCAGCCAAGATCTCGCCAGCGCCGACTACGAGCAGTACTTC. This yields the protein CASSQDLASADYEQYF.